These 12 T cell receptor beta chains share one sample of origin, sequenced in a study of blood T cell repertoires in COVID-19. Using immunoSEQ multiplex PCR, the repertoire was profiled, and TCRdb retains in-frame clones only, with some absent. This table has approximately 180,000 clones, 85% appearing once. The sample was peripheral blood. The receptors stem from a person in their 70s with COVID-19, enrolled during active disease.

J is TRBJ2-4 and V is TRBV11-2; maybe TRBD1 (8 bases). The CDR3 spans 17 residues. V lost 4 bases to trimming and J lost 3 bases, with 19 bases between them. Per the germline V gene, CDR1 is SGHAT and CDR2 is FQNNGV. In DNA, the CDR3 is TGTGCCAGCAGCTCTCCTAGCGGACAGGGAGTCAAAAACATTCAGTACTTC. Translating it yields CASSSPSGQGVKNIQYF.

This chain joins TRBV23-1 and TRBJ2-3; TRBD2 agrees at 8 bases. TRBV23-1 is assigned to the ORF class and has an uncertain function. The CDR3 totals 14 residues. V shed 10 bases, J shed 4 bases, and the junction held 10 bases outside the gene matches. CDR3 region: CATRGGRGPDTQYF. The CDR3 nucleotides read TGCGCCACCCGGGGGGGGAGAGGCCCAGATACGCAGTATTTT.

The V gene is TRBV11-2, the J gene TRBJ1-5; 8 bases fit TRBD1. The ends lost 5 bases at V and 3 bases at J; junction bases unmatched: 6. This CDR3 region has 15 residues. Germline V gene data show CDR1 as SGHAT and CDR2 as FQNNGV. The CDR3 DNA reads TGTGCCAGCAGCGAAAGACAGGGGCTCAATCAGCCCCAGCATTTT. Protein: CASSERQGLNQPQHF. Based on the CDR3 plus reference TRBV11-2 and TRBJ1-5, the full variable domain is EAGVAQSPRYKIIEKRQSVAFWCNPISGHATLYWYQQILGQGPKLLIQFQNNGVVDDSQLPKDRFSAERLKGVDSTLKIQPAKLEDSAVYLCASSERQGLNQPQHFGDGTRLSIL.

V is TRBV2 and J is TRBJ1-5; D is uncertain. Germline values: CDR1 SNHLY, CDR2 FYNNEI. This CDR3 is built from 13 residues. Trimming stripped 7 bases from V and 4 bases from J, with 11 bases between. CDR3 sequence reads: CASNSLRNQPQHF. CDR3 bases: TGTGCCAGCAATTCCCTACGGAATCAGCCCCAGCATTTT. The complete variable domain, with remaining parts taken from reference TRBV2 and TRBJ1-5, reads EPEVTQTPSHQVTQMGQEVILRCVPISNHLYFYWYRQILGQKVEFLVSFYNNEISEKSEIFDDQFSVERPDGSNFTLKIRSTKLEDSAMYFCASNSLRNQPQHFGDGTRLSIL.

This rearrangement joins TRBV27 to TRBJ2-2; D uncertain. Trimming cost V 2 bases and J 3 bases, with 4 bases left between them. CDR3 size: 13 residues. CDR1 MNHEY and CDR2 SMNVEV come from the germline V gene (reference sequence). In DNA form, the CDR3 reads TGTGCCAGCAGTTTAGGAGACACCGGGGAGCTGTTTTTT. Encoded protein: CASSLGDTGELFF.

This clone has just a few counts. The genes are TRBV10-2 and TRBJ2-5, with 7 nucleotides matching TRBD1. The germline gives CDR1 WSHSY, CDR2 SAAADI. This CDR3 spans 15 amino acids. Germline trimming cut 5 bases from V and 5 bases from J; bases unmatched to any gene: 11. CDR3 sequence reads: CASSNRGTTVETQYF. The DNA of the CDR3 is TGCGCCAGCAGTAACAGGGGTACGACGGTGGAGACCCAGTACTTC.

A note on this clone: Compared with germline, one end of the junction differs, possibly owing to a read error. V usage is TRBV13 and J usage is TRBJ2-5; D may be TRBD1 (5 bases). This CDR3 region has 14 residues. CDR1 is PRHDT and CDR2 is FYEKMQ in the germline V gene (reference sequence). The CDR3 DNA reads TGTGCCAGCAGCCTACAGGTGGCGGCCAGGGTGGTCAACTTC. It is translated as CASSLQVAARVVNF.

The J gene is TRBJ2-2, the V gene TRBV9; tentative D call: TRBD2 (5 bases). CDR1 is SGDLS, CDR2 YYNGEE, per germline. CDR3 length: 18 residues. V was pared by 4 bases and J by 1 base, with 20 bases between. The DNA of the CDR3 is TGTGCCAGCAGCCTCCCAACGGGGAAGGGTGGGAACACCGGGGAGCTGTTTTTT. This translates into CASSLPTGKGGNTGELFF. The variable domain in full, with the rest retrieved from reference TRBV9 and TRBJ2-2, is DSGVTQTPKHLITATGQRVTLRCSPRSGDLSVYWYQQSLDQGLQFLIQYYNGEERAKGNILERFSAQQFPDLHSELNLSSLELGDSALYFCASSLPTGKGGNTGELFFGEGSRLTVL.

The chain combines TRBV24-1 with TRBJ1-5; 11 nucleotides line up with TRBD1. With 3 bases clipped from V and 6 bases from J, the junction kept 3 bases outside the gene matches. CDR1 and CDR2 from the germline V gene are KGHDR and SFDVKD. The CDR3 is made up of 15 amino acids. The DNA for the CDR3 is TGTGCCACCAGTGATACCGGGACAGGGGGTCAGCCCCAGCATTTT. This translates into CATSDTGTGGQPQHF.

The chain carries TRBV5-1 and TRBJ1-1, with D maybe TRBD1 (6 bases). There are 14 residues in the CDR3. The V gene's germline CDR1 is SGHRS and CDR2 YFSETQ. With 0 bases removed from V and 2 bases from J, the gap between germline ends came to 8 bases. The DNA for the CDR3 is TGCGCCAGCAGCTTGGTACAGGGAAACACTGAAGCTTTCTTT. Its translation: CASSLVQGNTEAFF.

The chain combines TRBV7-2 with TRBJ1-2, with TRBD1 identical over 7 bases. The germline gives CDR1 SGHTA, CDR2 FQGNSA. V was pared by 6 bases and J by 0 bases, with 7 bases of the junction left unmatched. CDR3 size: 15 residues. The CDR3 here is CASSSRGSPNYGYTF. The CDR3 nucleotides read TGTGCCAGCAGTTCCAGGGGGAGCCCTAACTATGGCTACACCTTC.

The chain employs TRBV5-8 and TRBJ2-3, with 8 bases aligning to TRBD2. With V trimmed by 3 bases and J by 5 bases, 11 bases remained unmatched. The CDR3 covers 16 residues. CDR1 is SGHTS, CDR2 YDEGEE, per germline. Here the CDR3 reads CASSSFTGGLGDTQYF. Here the CDR3 DNA reads TGTGCCAGCAGCTCATTCACGGGGGGGCTGGGAGATACGCAGTATTTT.